The sequence of this T cell receptor (beta chain) was determined in a study of breast tumors, draining lymph nodes, adjacent tissues. Study-level results: Findings are consistent with lymph node origin and intratumoral expansion of most tumor T cells.

Axillary draining lymph nodes of breast cancer patients supplied the node samples. This CDR3 contains 13 residues. V lost 7 bases to trimming and J lost 6 bases; unmatched junction nucleotides: 2. CDR1 is GTSNPN and CDR2 is SVGIG in the germline V gene (reference sequence). This clonotype was counted a few times. Its antigen is undetermined. TCRdb reanalysed the multiplex PCR reads using MiXCR and keeps one entry per CDR3 protein. The repertoire consists of 200,000 to 300,000 distinct CDR3 sequences, with more than 30% occurring once and the leading ten covering approximately 1%. The sequence came from a female donor with breast cancer. Some clones in this sample may be carry-over from other donors' samples. The sequenced sample consisted of axillary lymph node tissue. The rearrangement joins TRBV30 to TRBJ2-2; TRBD2 matches 13 bases. In nucleotides, the CDR3 is TGTGCCTCGGGACTAGCGGGACCCGGGGAGCTGTTTTTT. Translated: CASGLAGPGELFF. The whole variable domain, filled in from reference TRBV30 and TRBJ2-2, reads SQTIHQWPATLVQPVGSPLSLECTVEGTSNPNLYWYRQAAGRGLQLLFYSVGIGQISSEVPQNLSASRPQDRQFILSSKKLLLSDSGFYLCASGLAGPGELFFGEGSRLTVL.